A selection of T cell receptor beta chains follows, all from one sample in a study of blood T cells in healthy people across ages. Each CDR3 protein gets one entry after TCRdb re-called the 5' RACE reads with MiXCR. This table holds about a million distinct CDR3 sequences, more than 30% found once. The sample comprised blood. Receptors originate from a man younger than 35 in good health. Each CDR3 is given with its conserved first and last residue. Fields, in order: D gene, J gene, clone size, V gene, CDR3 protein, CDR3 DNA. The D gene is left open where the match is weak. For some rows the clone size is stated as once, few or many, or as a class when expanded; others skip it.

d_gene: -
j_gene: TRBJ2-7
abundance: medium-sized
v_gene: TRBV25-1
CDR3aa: CASSVTGYEQYF
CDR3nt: TGTGCCAGCAGTGTTACAGGCTACGAGCAGTACTTC

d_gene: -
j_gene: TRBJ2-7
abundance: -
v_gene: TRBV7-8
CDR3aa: CASSLGAALSYEQYF
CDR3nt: TGTGCCAGCAGCCTCGGGGCAGCCCTATCCTACGAGCAGTACTTC

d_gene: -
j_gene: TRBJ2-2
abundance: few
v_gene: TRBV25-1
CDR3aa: CASSLRGELFF
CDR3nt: TGTGCCAGCAGTCTACGCGGGGAGCTGTTTTTT

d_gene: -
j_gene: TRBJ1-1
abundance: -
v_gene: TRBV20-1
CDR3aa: CSARGGPDTEAFF
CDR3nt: TGCAGTGCTAGGGGGGGGCCTGACACTGAAGCTTTCTTT

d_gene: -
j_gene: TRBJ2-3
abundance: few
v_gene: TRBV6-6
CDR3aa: CASSYLAGNTDTQYF
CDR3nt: TGTGCCAGCAGTTACCTGGCAGGCAACACAGATACGCAGTATTTT

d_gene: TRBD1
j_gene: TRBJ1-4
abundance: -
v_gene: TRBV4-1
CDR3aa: CASSQDRVGRGNEKLFF
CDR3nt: TGCGCCAGCAGCCAAGATCGGGTCGGCAGGGGGAATGAAAAACTGTTTTTT

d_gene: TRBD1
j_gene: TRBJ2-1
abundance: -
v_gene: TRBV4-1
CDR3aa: CASSQPAGTGDYNEQFF
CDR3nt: TGCGCCAGCAGCCAGCCGGCCGGGACAGGAGACTACAATGAGCAGTTCTTC

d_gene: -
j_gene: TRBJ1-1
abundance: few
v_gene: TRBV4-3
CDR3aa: CASSQDYEGTEAFF
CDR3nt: TGCGCCAGCAGCCAAGATTATGAGGGCACTGAAGCTTTCTTT

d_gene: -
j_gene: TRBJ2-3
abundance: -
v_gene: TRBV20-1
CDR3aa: CSAHGGVSDTQYF
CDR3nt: TGCAGTGCCCACGGGGGAGTCTCAGATACGCAGTATTTT

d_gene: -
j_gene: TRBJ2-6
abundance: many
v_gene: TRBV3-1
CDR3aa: CASSPGANVLTF
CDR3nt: TGTGCCAGCAGTCCTGGGGCCAACGTCCTGACTTTC

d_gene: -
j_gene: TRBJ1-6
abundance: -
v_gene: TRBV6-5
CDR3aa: CASSYLLYSPLHF
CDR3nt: TGTGCCAGCAGTTACTTGCTTTATTCACCCCTCCACTTT

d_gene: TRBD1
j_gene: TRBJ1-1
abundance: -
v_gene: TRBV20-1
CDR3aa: CSAGDRARYEAFF
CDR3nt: TGCAGTGCTGGGGACAGGGCACGATATGAAGCTTTCTTT

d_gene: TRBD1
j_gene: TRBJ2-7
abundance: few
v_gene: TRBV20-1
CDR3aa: CSALGTVRNYEQYF
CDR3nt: TGCAGTGCACTCGGGACAGTGCGGAATTACGAGCAGTACTTC

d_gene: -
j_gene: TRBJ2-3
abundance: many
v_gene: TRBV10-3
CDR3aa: CAISESADTQYF
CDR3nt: TGTGCCATCAGTGAGTCGGCAGATACGCAGTATTTT

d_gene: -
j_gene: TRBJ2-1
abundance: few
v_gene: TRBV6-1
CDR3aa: CASRETLNNEQFF
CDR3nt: TGTGCCAGCAGGGAGACCTTGAACAATGAGCAGTTCTTC

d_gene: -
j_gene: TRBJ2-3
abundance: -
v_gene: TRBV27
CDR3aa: CASSFLAITDTQYF
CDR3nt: TGTGCCAGCAGTTTTCTGGCTATCACAGATACGCAGTATTTT

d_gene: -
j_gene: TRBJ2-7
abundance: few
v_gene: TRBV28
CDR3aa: CASGTGIYEQYF
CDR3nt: TGTGCCAGCGGTACAGGGATTTACGAGCAGTACTTC

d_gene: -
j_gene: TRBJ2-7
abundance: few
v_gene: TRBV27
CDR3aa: CASSFRSPTETYEQYF
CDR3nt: TGTGCCAGCAGTTTTCGGAGCCCGACAGAAACCTACGAGCAGTACTTC

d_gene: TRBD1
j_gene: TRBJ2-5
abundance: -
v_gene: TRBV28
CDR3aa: CASSGTGKSQETQYF
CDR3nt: TGTGCCAGCAGTGGGACAGGAAAGTCACAAGAGACCCAGTACTTC

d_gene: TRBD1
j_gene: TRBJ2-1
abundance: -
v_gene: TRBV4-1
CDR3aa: CASSQDLTGGENEQFF
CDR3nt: TGCGCCAGCAGCCAAGATTTGACAGGGGGGGAGAATGAGCAGTTCTTC

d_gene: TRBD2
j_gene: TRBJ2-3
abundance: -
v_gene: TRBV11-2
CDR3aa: CASSLVGGGTRSADTQYF
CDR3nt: TGTGCCAGCAGCTTAGTTGGAGGGGGGACTAGAAGTGCAGATACGCAGTATTTT

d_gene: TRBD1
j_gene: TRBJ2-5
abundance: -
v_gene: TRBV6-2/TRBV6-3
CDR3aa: CASSTGTSSNEQYF
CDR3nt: TGTGCCAGTTCGACAGGGACCTCGTCTAATGAGCAGTACTTC

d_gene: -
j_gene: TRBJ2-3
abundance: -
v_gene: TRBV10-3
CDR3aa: CAISGASTDTQYF
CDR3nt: TGTGCCATCAGTGGAGCTAGCACAGATACGCAGTATTTT

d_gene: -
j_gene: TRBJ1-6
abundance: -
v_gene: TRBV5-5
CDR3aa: CASSFPRGPYNSPLHF
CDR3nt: TGTGCCAGCAGCTTCCCCCGCGGTCCCTATAATTCACCCCTCCACTTT

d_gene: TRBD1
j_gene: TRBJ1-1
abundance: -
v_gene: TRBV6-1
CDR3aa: CASSPAGTANTEAFF
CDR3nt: TGTGCCAGCAGTCCCGCCGGGACAGCGAACACTGAAGCTTTCTTT

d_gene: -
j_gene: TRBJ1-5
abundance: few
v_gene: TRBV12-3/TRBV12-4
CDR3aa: CASTLASGSNQPQHF
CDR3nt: TGTGCCAGCACCTTAGCCTCCGGAAGCAATCAGCCCCAGCATTTT

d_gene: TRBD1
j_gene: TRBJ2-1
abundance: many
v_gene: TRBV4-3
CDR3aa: CASSQDYGTGSVEQFF
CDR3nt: TGCGCCAGCAGCCAAGATTACGGGACAGGGAGTGTAGAGCAGTTCTTC

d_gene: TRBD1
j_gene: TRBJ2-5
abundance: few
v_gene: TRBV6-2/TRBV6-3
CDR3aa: CASRRQGVGLVTQYF
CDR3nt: TGTGCCAGCAGGAGGCAGGGGGTGGGGCTTGTGACCCAGTACTTC

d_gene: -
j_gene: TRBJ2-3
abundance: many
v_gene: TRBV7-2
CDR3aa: CASSLASAGRSTDTQYF
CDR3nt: TGTGCCAGCAGCTTAGCATCGGCGGGGCGCTCCACAGATACGCAGTATTTT

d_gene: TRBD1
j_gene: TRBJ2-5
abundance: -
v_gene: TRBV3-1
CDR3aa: CASSREGQGPQETQYF
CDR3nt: TGTGCCAGCAGCCGGGAAGGACAGGGTCCCCAAGAGACCCAGTACTTC

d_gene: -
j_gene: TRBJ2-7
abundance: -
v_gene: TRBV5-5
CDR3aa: CASNVHRSYEQYF
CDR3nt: TGTGCCAGCAACGTCCATAGGTCCTACGAGCAGTACTTC

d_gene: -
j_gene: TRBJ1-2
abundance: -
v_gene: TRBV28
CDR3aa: CASSIRQARIGGYTF
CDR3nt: TGTGCCAGCAGTATCCGACAGGCTAGGATTGGTGGCTACACCTTC

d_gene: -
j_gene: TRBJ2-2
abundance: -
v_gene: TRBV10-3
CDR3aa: CAISDSGELFF
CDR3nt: TGTGCCATCAGTGACTCCGGGGAGCTGTTTTTT

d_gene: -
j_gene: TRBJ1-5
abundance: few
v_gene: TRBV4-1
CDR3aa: CASSQVSPWTMKDQPQHF
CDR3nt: TGCGCCAGCAGCCAAGTAAGTCCTTGGACAATGAAGGATCAGCCCCAGCATTTT

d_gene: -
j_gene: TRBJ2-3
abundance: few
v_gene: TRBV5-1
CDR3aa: CASSQGGNADTQYF
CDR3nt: TGCGCCAGCAGCCAAGGGGGGAACGCAGATACGCAGTATTTT

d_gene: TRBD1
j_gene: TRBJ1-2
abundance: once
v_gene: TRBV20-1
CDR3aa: CSAVRTGNYGYTF
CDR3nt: TGCAGTGCGGTTCGGACAGGGAACTATGGCTACACCTTC

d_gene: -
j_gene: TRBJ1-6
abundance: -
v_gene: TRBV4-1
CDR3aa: CASSPPLGGLSPLHF
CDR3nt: TGCGCCAGCAGCCCCCCCCTGGGGGGGCTTTCACCCCTCCACTTT

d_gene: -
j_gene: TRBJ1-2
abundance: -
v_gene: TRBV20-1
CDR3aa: CSARGSGDGYTF
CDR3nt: TGCAGTGCTAGAGGTTCAGGGGACGGCTACACCTTC

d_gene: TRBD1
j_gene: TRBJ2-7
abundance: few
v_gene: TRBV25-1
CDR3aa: CASTGQGGFYNEQYF
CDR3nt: TGTGCCAGTACGGGACAGGGGGGCTTCTACAATGAGCAGTACTTC

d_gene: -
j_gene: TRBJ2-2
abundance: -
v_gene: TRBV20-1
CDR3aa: CSARDGRLGPGELFF
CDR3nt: TGCAGTGCTAGAGATGGCCGACTTGGGCCCGGGGAGCTGTTTTTT

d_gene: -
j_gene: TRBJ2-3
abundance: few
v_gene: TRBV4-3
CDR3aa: CASSQFGLAPTDTQYF
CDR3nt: TGCGCCAGCAGCCAATTTGGGCTAGCTCCCACAGATACGCAGTATTTT

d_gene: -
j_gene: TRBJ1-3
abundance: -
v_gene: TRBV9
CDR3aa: CASSLGAGTLSGNTIYF
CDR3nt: TGTGCCAGCAGCCTCGGAGCAGGAACCCTCTCTGGAAACACCATATATTTT

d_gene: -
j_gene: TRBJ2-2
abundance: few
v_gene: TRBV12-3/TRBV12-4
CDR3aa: CASMKVVGELFF
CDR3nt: TGTGCCAGCATGAAGGTCGTCGGGGAGCTGTTTTTT

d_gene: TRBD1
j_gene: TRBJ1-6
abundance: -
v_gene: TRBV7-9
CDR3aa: CASSLGQGPYSSYNSPLHF
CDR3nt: TGTGCCAGCAGCCTTGGACAGGGACCTTATAGCTCCTATAATTCACCCCTCCACTTT

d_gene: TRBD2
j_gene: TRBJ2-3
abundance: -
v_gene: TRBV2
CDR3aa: CASIRGGAGTDTQYF
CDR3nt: TGTGCCAGCATACGCGGGGGGGCGGGCACAGATACGCAGTATTTT

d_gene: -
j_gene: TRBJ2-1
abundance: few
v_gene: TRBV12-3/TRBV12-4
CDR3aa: CASGAGFNEQFF
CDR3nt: TGTGCCAGCGGGGCAGGGTTCAATGAGCAGTTCTTC

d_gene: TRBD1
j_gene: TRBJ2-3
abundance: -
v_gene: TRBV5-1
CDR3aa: CASSPGQGTGTQYF
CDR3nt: TGCGCCAGCAGCCCCGGACAGGGGACAGGTACGCAGTATTTT

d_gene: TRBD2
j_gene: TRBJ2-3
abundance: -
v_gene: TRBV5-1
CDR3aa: CASSDWTSGGRTDTQYF
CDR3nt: TGCGCCAGCAGCGATTGGACTAGCGGGGGCCGCACAGATACGCAGTATTTT

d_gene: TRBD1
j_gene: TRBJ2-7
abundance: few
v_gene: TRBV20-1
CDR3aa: CSAARDSPYEQYF
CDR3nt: TGCAGTGCTGCACGGGACAGCCCCTACGAGCAGTACTTC

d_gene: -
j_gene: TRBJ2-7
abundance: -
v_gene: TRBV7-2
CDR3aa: CASSRVSSYEQYF
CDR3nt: TGTGCCAGCAGCCGCGTAAGCTCCTACGAGCAGTACTTC

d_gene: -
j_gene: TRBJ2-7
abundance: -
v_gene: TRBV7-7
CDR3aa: CASTNGKPSYEQYF
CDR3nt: TGTGCCAGCACTAATGGAAAACCTTCCTACGAGCAGTACTTC

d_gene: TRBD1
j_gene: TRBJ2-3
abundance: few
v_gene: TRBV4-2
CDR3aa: CASSQQGQNTDTQYF
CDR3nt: TGTGCCAGCAGCCAGCAGGGACAGAACACAGATACGCAGTATTTT

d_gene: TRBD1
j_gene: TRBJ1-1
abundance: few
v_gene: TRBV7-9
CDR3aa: CASSLLGDRLNTEAFF
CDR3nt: TGTGCCAGCAGCCTCCTTGGGGACAGGCTGAACACTGAAGCTTTCTTT

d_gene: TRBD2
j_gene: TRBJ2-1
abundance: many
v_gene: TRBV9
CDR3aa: CASSGGAGGNEQFF
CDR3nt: TGTGCCAGCTCCGGGGGGGCCGGTGGCAATGAGCAGTTCTTC

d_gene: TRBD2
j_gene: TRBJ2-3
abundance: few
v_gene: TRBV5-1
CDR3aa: CASSWGPLGRGSTDTQYF
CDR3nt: TGCGCCAGCAGCTGGGGCCCGCTCGGGCGGGGGAGTACAGATACGCAGTATTTT

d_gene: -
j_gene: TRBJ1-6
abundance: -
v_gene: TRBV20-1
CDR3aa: CSARDVRSAPLHF
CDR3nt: TGCAGTGCTAGAGATGTCAGGTCTGCACCCCTCCACTTT

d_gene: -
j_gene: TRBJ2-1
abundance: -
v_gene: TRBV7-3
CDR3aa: CASSLTGDLWETQFF
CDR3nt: TGTGCCAGCAGCCTAACGGGGGATTTGTGGGAGACCCAGTTCTTC

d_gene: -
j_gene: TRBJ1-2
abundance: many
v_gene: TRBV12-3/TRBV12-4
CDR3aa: CASTLEVGVYGYTF
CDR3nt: TGTGCCAGCACCCTCGAAGTGGGAGTCTATGGCTACACCTTC

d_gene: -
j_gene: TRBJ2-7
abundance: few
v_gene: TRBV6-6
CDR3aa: CASSHDRNSYEQYF
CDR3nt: TGTGCCAGCAGTCACGACAGGAACTCCTACGAGCAGTACTTC

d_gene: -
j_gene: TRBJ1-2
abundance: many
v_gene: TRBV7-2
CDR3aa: CASSFMTVGDGYTF
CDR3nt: TGTGCCAGCAGCTTTATGACAGTGGGCGATGGCTACACCTTC